This passage covers 20 T cell receptor beta chains from one sample sequenced in a study of T cell repertoires in cytomegalovirus infection (dated by TCRdb to the late 2010s). These TCRs' antigens remain unknown. Read against the paper, the sample's treatment or condition label means: in vitro stimulation with specific CMV peptide epitopes to enrich CMV-specific T cells. Sequencing instrument: Illumina HiSeq 1500. TCRdb handled the public reads itself, with Q25 trimming in fastp and clone calling in MiXCR, and kept productive beta chains. Rows matching on CDR3 protein sequence are summarized as one entry with the most common DNA and genes. The sample includes some 220,000 distinct CDR3 sequences, with roughly 34% observed a single time. Of the sample, 59% falls within the top ten clones. This material consisted of CD8+ T cells from cultured PBMCs, taken from culture after CMV antigen stimulation. The receptors stem from a human donor in good health (CMV status not recorded). Some clones in this sample may be carry-over from other donors' samples.

The chain links TRBV11-2 to TRBJ2-4, with no clear D. The ends were cut back, 5 bases at V and 1 base at J, with 15 bases in the middle. CDR1 and CDR2 (germline): SGHAT, FQNNGV. The length of the CDR3 is 16 residues. The CDR3 nucleotides are TGTGCCAGCAGCCAGAGTCCGAGCTTTGCCAAAAACATTCAGTACTTC. Amino acid sequence: CASSQSPSFAKNIQYF.

The genes are TRBV11-2 and TRBJ2-7; no clear D gene. Trimming removed 2 bases at V and 5 bases at J, with 13 bases between. This CDR3 is 14 amino acids long. From germline, CDR1 is SGHAT and CDR2 FQNNGV. In DNA form, the CDR3 reads TGTGCCAGCAGCTTATGGACGCGGTTGAACGAGCAGTACTTC. Protein: CASSLWTRLNEQYF.

This clonotype was seen many times. The chain recombines TRBV12-3 or TRBV12-4 with TRBJ1-1, with TRBD1 matching over 7 bases. V was clipped by 2 bases and J by 3 bases; unmatched bases: 3. The CDR3 is made up of 14 amino acids. CDR3 DNA sequence: TGTGCCAGCAGTTTAACAGGGGCGGACACTGAAGCTTTCTTT. It yields the protein CASSLTGADTEAFF.

The rearrangement joins TRBV28 to TRBJ2-5, with 8 bases identical to TRBD1. The CDR3 is 16 amino acids. Germline loops: CDR1 MDHEN, CDR2 SYDVKM. Trimming cost V 5 bases and J 5 bases; bases outside gene matches: 13. The CDR3 DNA follows: TGTGCCAGCAGTACCTGGGACAGGAGGAGAGGGGAGACCCAGTACTTC. This gives the protein CASSTWDRRRGETQYF.

This chain links TRBV27 with TRBJ2-1, with unresolved D. Trimming pared 6 bases from V and 5 bases from J, leaving 17 bases between. Germline V CDR1 and CDR2: MNHEY, SMNVEV (reference sequence). CDR3 length: 15 amino acids. The CDR3 spells CASSPWTPNNNEQFF. For the CDR3, the DNA is TGTGCCAGCAGCCCGTGGACCCCAAATAACAATGAGCAGTTCTTC.

This clonotype was seen more than once but under ten times. The rearrangement uses TRBV7-9 and TRBJ2-3, with D uncertain. Germline CDR1 reads SEHNR; CDR2 reads FQNEAQ (reference sequence). The CDR3 spans 11 residues. V lost 6 bases and J 6 bases, leaving 7 bases between the germline ends. The CDR3 region has the DNA TGTGCCAGCAGTCCTAGGGATACGCAGTATTTT. This sequence encodes CASSPRDTQYF.

The J gene is TRBJ1-1, the V gene TRBV11-2; 7 bases fit TRBD1. Losses at the gene ends were 5 bases for V and 4 bases for J; bases not matched to a gene: 7. This CDR3 region has 14 residues. CDR1 and CDR2 (germline): SGHAT, FQNNGV. The CDR3 DNA sequence: TGTGCCAGCAGCCCGACAGGGAGTATCACTGAAGCTTTCTTT. Protein: CASSPTGSITEAFF.

The CDR3 protein is CSVGGTSGPYEQYF. DNA of the CDR3: TGCAGCGTTGGAGGGACTAGCGGGCCCTACGAGCAGTACTTC. The genes are TRBV29-1 and TRBJ2-7; 12 bases agree with TRBD2. The V gene's germline CDR1 is SQVTM and CDR2 ANQGSEA. Germline trimming cut 4 bases from V and 2 bases from J; bases unmatched to any gene: 3. This CDR3 is 14 amino acids long.

This clonotype was recorded a few times. This rearrangement joins TRBV10-2 to TRBJ1-5; D not resolved. The CDR3 covers 14 residues. Germline V lookup: CDR1 WSHSY, CDR2 SAAADI. Deletions cut 9 bases from V and 2 bases from J, with 14 bases between. The CDR3 here is CASSRRQRNQPQHF. The CDR3 region has the DNA TGCGCCAGTAGTCGCCGGCAGCGCAATCAGCCCCAGCATTTT.

This chain uses TRBV25-1 with TRBJ1-2, with TRBD1 as a possible D gene (6 bases). Germline V gene lookup returns CDR1 MGHDK and CDR2 SYGVNS. Between the trimmed V and J ends, which lost 1 base and 2 bases, there was a span of 11 bases. This CDR3 contains 15 residues. CDR3 coding DNA: TGTGCCAGCAGTGAATCGTTACAGGGCAACTATGGCTACACCTTC. It translates to CASSESLQGNYGYTF.

To note about this clonotype: One end of the junction fails to match germline, which may point to a read error. The rearrangement links TRBV28 to TRBJ2-4, with D perhaps TRBD1 (6 bases). This CDR3 contains 13 residues. The germline gives CDR1 MDHEN, CDR2 SYDVKM. The CDR3, as DNA: TGTGCCAGCAGCCTCGGACAGAAAATCATTCAGTACTTC. This codes for CASSLGQKIIQYF.

The chain is built from TRBV28 and TRBJ2-7; the D gene is possibly TRBD1 (5 bases). Trimming stripped 2 bases from V and 7 bases from J, with 18 bases between. Germline-derived CDR1 and CDR2 are MDHEN and SYDVKM. The CDR3 has 15 residues. The CDR3 loop reads CASSLQDILPGEQYF. DNA of the CDR3: TGTGCCAGCAGTTTACAGGACATATTACCGGGTGAGCAGTACTTC.

The rearrangement joins TRBV2 to TRBJ1-5; D is uncertain. Between the trimmed V and J ends, which lost 7 bases and 2 bases, there was a span of 12 bases. This CDR3 is built from 14 residues. Germline assignment: CDR1 SNHLY and CDR2 FYNNEI. Written as DNA, the CDR3 is TGTGCCAGCATGAGGGCAAGGGGCAATCAGCCCCAGCATTTT. Translation gives CASMRARGNQPQHF.

The gene calls are TRBV7-9 and TRBJ1-1; the match to TRBD1 covers 7 bases. V lost 5 bases to trimming and J lost 5 bases; unmatched junction nucleotides: 5. The length of the CDR3 is 13 residues. CDR1 SEHNR and CDR2 FQNEAQ come from the germline V gene (reference sequence). The CDR3 loop reads CASSLGTVTEAFF. CDR3 nucleotides: TGTGCCAGCAGCCTGGGGACAGTGACTGAAGCTTTCTTT.

J is TRBJ2-1 and V is TRBV4-1; 8 positions agree with TRBD2. The ends lost 4 bases at V and 7 bases at J; junction bases unmatched: 12. The CDR3 is made up of 16 amino acids. Germline loops: CDR1 MGHRA, CDR2 YSYEKL. The CDR3 coding sequence is TGCGCCAGCAGCCCAGTAACCGGGACTAGTGGAAATGAGCAGTTCTTC. This translates into CASSPVTGTSGNEQFF.

The CDR3 DNA reads TGTGCCATCAGTGAAACGGACGGGTACGAGCAGTACTTC. This translates into CAISETDGYEQYF. The chain carries TRBV10-3 and TRBJ2-7; D call uncertain. CDR3 length: 13 residues. Germline loops: CDR1 ENHRY, CDR2 SYGVKD. Trimming removed 3 bases at V and 4 bases at J, with 10 bases between.

This clonotype was seen more than once but under ten times. The chain is built from TRBV6-6 and TRBJ2-3, with 10 bases lining up with TRBD2. The CDR3 loop spans 15 amino acids. V shed 3 bases and J 6 bases; nucleotides not matched to a gene: 6. Germline CDR1 is MNHNY and CDR2 is SVGAGI (reference sequence). In DNA, the CDR3 is TGTGCCAGCAGTTATTGGGCTAGCGGGAGTGATACGCAGTATTTT. Protein: CASSYWASGSDTQYF.

Concerning this clonotype: Germline is not matched at one junction end, which may reflect a read error. The chain has TRBV7-7 and TRBJ2-1; D perhaps matches TRBD1 (6 bases). The CDR3 is 13 amino acids. Germline V gene sequence: CDR1 SSHAT, CDR2 FNYEAQ (reference sequence). CDR3 region: CASSPPGDNEQFF. The CDR3 coding sequence is TGTGCTAGCAGCCCCCCAGGGGACAATGAGCAGTTCTTC.

In this sample, this clonotype turned up once. The rearrangement links TRBV12-3 or TRBV12-4 to TRBJ2-6; tentative D call: TRBD1 (6 bases). Trimming pared 5 bases from V and 2 bases from J, leaving 10 bases between. This CDR3 is built from 15 residues. CDR3 sequence reads: CASSTTGPGANVLTF. Here the CDR3 DNA reads TGTGCCAGCAGTACGACAGGACCTGGGGCCAACGTCCTGACTTTC.

This clonotype has only one observation. The chain carries TRBV6-5 and TRBJ1-2; D gene uncertain. This CDR3 contains 11 residues. V lost 3 bases, J lost 6 bases, and 5 bases lay in between. Germline V gene lookup returns CDR1 MNHEY and CDR2 SVGAGI. CDR3 region: CASSYGDGYTF. As DNA, the CDR3 is TGTGCCAGCAGTTATGGGGATGGCTACACCTTC.